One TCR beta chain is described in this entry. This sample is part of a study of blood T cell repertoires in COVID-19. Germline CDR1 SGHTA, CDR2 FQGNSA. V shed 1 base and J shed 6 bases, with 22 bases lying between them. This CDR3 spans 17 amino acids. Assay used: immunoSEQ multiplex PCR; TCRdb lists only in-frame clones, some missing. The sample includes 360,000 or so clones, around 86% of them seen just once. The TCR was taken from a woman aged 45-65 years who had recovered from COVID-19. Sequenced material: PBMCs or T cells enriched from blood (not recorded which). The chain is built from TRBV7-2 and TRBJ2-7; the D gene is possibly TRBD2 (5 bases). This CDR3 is CASSLVVGERYVSEQYF. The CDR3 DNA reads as TGTGCCAGCAGCTTAGTCGTCGGGGAGCGATACGTTAGCGAGCAGTACTTC. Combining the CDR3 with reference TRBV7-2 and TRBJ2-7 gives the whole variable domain GAGVSQSPSNKVTEKGKDVELRCDPISGHTALYWYRQSLGQGLEFLIYFQGNSAPDKSGLPSDRFSAERTGGSVSTLTIQRTQQEDSAVYLCASSLVVGERYVSEQYFGPGTRLTVT.